One sample yielded the 29 T cell receptor beta chains listed below, sequenced in a study of lymphopenia after photon versus proton radiotherapy. This table comes from immunoSEQ multiplex PCR, and its TCRdb copy is limited to in-frame clones, with some not included. The table lists 14,000 or so clones, 65% to 85% of them singletons. The source material was peripheral blood, sampled from a patient treated with photon-based radiotherapy. These receptors all come from a man aged 50 to 60 with gastric cancer.

This chain uses TRBV19 with TRBJ1-6; 10 nucleotides agree with TRBD1. Germline values: CDR1 LNHDA, CDR2 SQIVND (reference sequence). This CDR3 region has 15 residues. V lost 5 bases to trimming and J lost 4 bases; unmatched junction nucleotides: 2. The CDR3 is CASSVGQGYNSPLHF. CDR3 coding DNA: TGTGCCAGTAGTGTGGGACAGGGGTATAATTCACCCCTCCACTTT.

The chain combines TRBV18 with TRBJ2-5; tentatively, D is TRBD1 or TRBD2 (6 bases each). The V and J ends lost 2 bases and 2 bases respectively, with 12 bases between them. There are 15 residues in the CDR3. CDR1 and CDR2 from the germline V gene are KGHSH and LQKENI. Written as DNA, the CDR3 is TGTGCCAGCTCACCAAGAGGAGGGGGTCAAGAGACCCAGTACTTC. Residues: CASSPRGGGQETQYF.

The count of this clone is one. The V gene is TRBV7-2, the J gene TRBJ2-5; D possibly matches TRBD1 or TRBD2 (6 bases each). The CDR3 is 15 residues long. Germline V gene data show CDR1 as SGHTA and CDR2 as FQGNSA. The V gene lost 1 base and the J gene lost 4 bases, with 13 bases spanning the gap. The CDR3 DNA is TGTGCCAGCAGCTTAGGGGGGGCCTTCGGAGAGACCCAGTACTTC. Its translation is CASSLGGAFGETQYF.

A single count supports this clone. V and J are TRBV9 and TRBJ2-1; D is undetermined. The CDR3 sequence is 13 residues long. Trimming removed 1 base from V and 4 bases from J, with 6 bases in between. The germline CDR1 and CDR2 sequences are SGDLS and YYNGEE. CDR3 region: CASSVSEYNEQFF. As DNA, the CDR3 is TGTGCCAGCAGCGTATCCGAATACAATGAGCAGTTCTTC.

The chain has TRBV4-2 and TRBJ1-2; no firm D call. The CDR3 is made up of 15 amino acids. Trimming removed 0 bases from V and 2 bases from J, with 10 bases in between. The V gene's germline CDR1 is LGHNA and CDR2 YNFKEQ. The CDR3, as DNA: TGTGCCAGCAGCCAAGAGGGGAGTTCCAACTATGGCTACACCTTC. Translated, it gives CASSQEGSSNYGYTF.

The chain joins TRBV20-1 to TRBJ2-3; D call uncertain. The CDR3 is 11 residues long. The V gene's germline CDR1 is DFQATT and CDR2 SNEGSKA (reference sequence). V lost 3 bases and J 6 bases, leaving 7 bases between the germline ends. CDR3 bases: TGCAGTGCTAGTCCTCCGGATACGCAGTATTTT. Protein sequence: CSASPPDTQYF.

The chain is built from TRBV15 and TRBJ2-5; possible D gene TRBD2, 7 bases. CDR3 length: 15 residues. Trimming left V 1 base short and J 4 bases short, with 13 bases between. Germline CDR1 is LNHNV and CDR2 is YYDKDF (reference sequence). Here the CDR3 reads CATSRGGGGGETQYF. CDR3 nucleotides: TGTGCCACCAGCAGAGGAGGCGGGGGCGGAGAGACCCAGTACTTC.

This chain joins TRBV4-1 and TRBJ1-6, with no clear D. The CDR3 has 15 residues. Germline-derived CDR1 and CDR2 are MGHRA and YSYEKL. V was pared by 4 bases and J by 7 bases, with 14 bases between. The DNA of the CDR3 is TGCGCCAGCAGCCGGACCCGGGCCCAAAATTCACCCCTCCACTTT. Residues: CASSRTRAQNSPLHF.

This clone turned up a few times. The chain is built from TRBV4-3 and TRBJ1-6, with D hard to call. V was pared by 0 bases and J by 6 bases, with 15 bases between. Germline V lookup: CDR1 LGHNA, CDR2 YSLEER. There are 17 residues in the CDR3. This CDR3 is CASSQEFSGLSNSPLHF. CDR3 sequence (DNA): TGCGCCAGCAGCCAAGAATTTTCAGGATTGTCTAATTCACCCCTCCACTTT.

The chain joins TRBV5-1 to TRBJ2-7; 11 positions match TRBD2. Germline CDR1 and CDR2: SGHRS and YFSETQ. The CDR3 loop spans 14 amino acids. V dropped 4 bases and J dropped 4; count of bases not matched to a gene: 4. The DNA of the CDR3 is TGCGCCAGCAGCCCCCGGACTAGCGGGTACGAGCAGTACTTC. Translated: CASSPRTSGYEQYF.

This chain's CDR3 is CASSLPGGEQYV. The CDR3 bases are TGTGCCAGCAGCTTACCTGGGGGCGAGCAGTACGTC. J is TRBJ2-7 and V is TRBV7-9; D possibly matches TRBD1 or TRBD2 (5 bases each). The CDR3 length is 12 residues. The germline V gene encodes CDR1 SEHNR and CDR2 FQNEAQ (reference sequence). Between the trimmed V and J ends, which lost 2 bases and 6 bases, there was a span of 8 bases.

This chain connects TRBV2 to TRBJ2-3; 12 positions agree with TRBD2. V was pared by 2 bases and J by 4 bases, with 1 base of the junction left unmatched. Germline V gene data show CDR1 as SNHLY and CDR2 as FYNNEI. CDR3 length: 15 residues. The CDR3 spells CASSEPSGGADTQYF. The CDR3 DNA follows: TGTGCCAGCAGTGAACCTAGCGGGGGGGCAGATACGCAGTATTTT.

This clone was observed a single time. The chain has TRBV6-4 and TRBJ1-1; D is undetermined. Germline loops: CDR1 MRHNA, CDR2 SNTAGT. V lost 6 bases to trimming and J lost 1 base, with 15 bases between them. This CDR3 spans 15 amino acids. The CDR3 here is CASRVRGSENTEAFF. CDR3 nucleotide sequence: TGTGCCAGCAGAGTCCGGGGTTCGGAGAACACTGAAGCTTTCTTT.

The V and J genes are TRBV6-1 and TRBJ1-5; D is undetermined. V lost 1 base and J lost 0, with 7 bases in between. Per germline, CDR1 MNHNS and CDR2 SASEGT. The CDR3 is made up of 15 amino acids. CDR3 DNA: TGTGCCAGCAGTGAAGGAGGTGTTAGCAATCAGCCCCAGCATTTT. Protein: CASSEGGVSNQPQHF.

This chain connects TRBV10-2 to TRBJ2-2; D is unclear. The CDR3 runs 11 residues. Germline V lookup: CDR1 WSHSY, CDR2 SAAADI. V lost 7 bases, J lost 4 bases, and 4 bases lay in between. The DNA for the CDR3 is TGCGCCAGCACCGGCACCGGGGAGCTGTTTTTT. It codes for CASTGTGELFF.

CDR3 nucleotide sequence: TGCAGTGCCGACTGGGACAGCTGGCAGTACGTC. It translates to CSADWDSWQYV. The gene calls are TRBV20-1 and TRBJ2-7; 7 bases line up with TRBD1. The CDR3 is made up of 11 amino acids. Trimming at V came to 6 bases and at J to 9 bases, leaving 8 bases not matched to a gene. Germline CDR1 reads DFQATT; CDR2 reads SNEGSKA (reference sequence).

The V and J genes are TRBV9 and TRBJ1-6, with D perhaps TRBD1 (6 bases). This CDR3 spans 15 amino acids. V was trimmed by 4 bases and J by 9 bases, leaving 17 bases between them. CDR1 and CDR2 (germline): SGDLS, YYNGEE. CDR3 residues: CASSTRDQGSSPLHF. For the CDR3, the DNA is TGTGCCAGCAGCACCCGGGACCAGGGGAGTTCACCCCTCCACTTT.

V usage is TRBV10-1 and J usage is TRBJ2-5; TRBD2 might be the D (5 bases). Per the germline V gene, CDR1 is WNHNN and CDR2 is SYGVQD (reference sequence). This CDR3 region has 17 residues. The V and J ends lost 0 bases and 2 bases respectively, with 16 bases between them. This chain's CDR3 is CASSESKVSEGQETQYF. The DNA for the CDR3 is TGCGCCAGCAGTGAGTCGAAAGTGTCAGAGGGACAAGAGACCCAGTACTTC.

The chain recombines TRBV19 with TRBJ2-3; no firm D call. Germline V CDR1 and CDR2: LNHDA, SQIVND (reference sequence). V lost 5 bases and J lost 0, with 3 bases in between. CDR3 size: 12 residues. CDR3 sequence: CASSQSTDTQYF. The CDR3 DNA reads TGTGCCAGTAGTCAGAGCACAGATACGCAGTATTTT. Filled out from reference TRBV19 and TRBJ2-3, the complete variable domain reads DGGITQSPKYLFRKEGQNVTLSCEQNLNHDAMYWYRQDPGQGLRLIYYSQIVNDFQKGDIAEGYSVSREKKESFPLTVTSAQKNPTAFYLCASSQSTDTQYFGPGTRLTVL.

This chain links TRBV7-2 with TRBJ2-5, with D tentatively TRBD1 (6 bases). This CDR3 is 14 amino acids long. The V gene's germline CDR1 is SGHTA and CDR2 FQGNSA. Trimming took 1 base from V and 5 from J, leaving 11 bases between them. CDR3 residues: CASSLGQARETQYF. For the CDR3, the DNA is TGTGCCAGCAGCTTAGGACAGGCTAGGGAGACCCAGTACTTC.

The genes are TRBV5-5 and TRBJ1-1, with 10 bases that match TRBD1. The CDR3 covers 18 residues. J gave up 3 bases and V 1 base, and 12 bases lay outside the gene matches. Germline CDR1 reads SGHKS; CDR2 reads YYEKEE (reference sequence). The DNA for the CDR3 is TGTGCCAGCAGCTTGTGGGGCCCTATCGGGACAGGGGACACTGAAGCTTTCTTT. Protein sequence: CASSLWGPIGTGDTEAFF.

The chain combines TRBV9 with TRBJ1-6; D might be TRBD1 (5 bases). V gave up 0 bases and J gave up 3 bases, with 10 bases separating them. The CDR3 runs to 16 residues. The germline gives CDR1 SGDLS, CDR2 YYNGEE. CDR3 amino acids: CASSVGGAGYNSPLHF. The CDR3 region has the DNA TGTGCCAGCAGCGTAGGTGGGGCGGGCTATAATTCACCCCTCCACTTT.

J is TRBJ2-1 and V is TRBV20-1; no reliable D call. Trimming removed 2 bases from V and 10 bases from J, with 9 bases in between. CDR1 is DFQATT, CDR2 SNEGSKA, per germline (reference sequence). The CDR3 totals 11 residues. The chain's CDR3 is CSARRDLEQFF. CDR3 in DNA: TGCAGTGCTAGACGAGACCTCGAGCAGTTCTTC.

The chain carries TRBV9 and TRBJ2-3; D gene ambiguous. In germline, CDR1 is SGDLS, CDR2 YYNGEE. Trimming left V 0 bases short and J 5 bases short, with 10 bases between. The CDR3 length is 14 residues. DNA for the CDR3: TGTGCCAGCAGCGTAGGGTCCCGGGTAGATACGCAGTATTTT. Its translation is CASSVGSRVDTQYF.

The table lists this clone with a count of one. The chain has TRBV5-1 and TRBJ1-2; 8 nucleotides match TRBD1. Germline V gene data show CDR1 as SGHRS and CDR2 as YFSETQ. With V trimmed by 4 bases and J by 4 bases, 15 bases remained unmatched. The CDR3 totals 17 residues. The CDR3 region is CASSRGQATIHSYGYTF. The CDR3 bases are TGCGCCAGCAGCCGGGGACAGGCCACTATTCACTCCTATGGCTACACCTTC.

V and J are TRBV10-2 and TRBJ1-2; D is unresolved. The CDR3 contains 12 residues. In germline, CDR1 is WSHSY, CDR2 SAAADI. The V end was cut by 4 bases, the J end by 1 base, with 4 bases between. The CDR3 protein is CASSGINYGYTF. Here the CDR3 DNA reads TGCGCCAGCAGTGGGATTAACTATGGCTACACCTTC.

V gene TRBV7-7 combines with J gene TRBJ2-7, with 8 bases identical to TRBD1. J lost 4 bases, V lost 3 bases, and 5 bases had no gene match. Germline V CDR1 and CDR2: SSHAT, FNYEAQ (reference sequence). This CDR3 has 14 amino acids. The CDR3 loop reads CASSLGRGLYEQYF. CDR3 DNA: TGTGCCAGCAGCTTGGGCAGGGGGCTTTACGAGCAGTACTTC.

This chain's CDR3 is CASSQRESSYNSPLHF. The CDR3 region has the DNA TGTGCCAGCAGCCAAAGAGAAAGCTCCTATAATTCACCCCTCCACTTT. This rearrangement joins TRBV4-2 to TRBJ1-6; D not certain. CDR1 and CDR2 (germline): LGHNA, YNFKEQ. The CDR3 sequence is 16 residues long. The V gene lost 2 bases and the J gene lost 0 bases, with 8 bases spanning the gap.

The V and J genes are TRBV6-6 and TRBJ2-7; 7 nucleotides line up with TRBD1. Losses at the gene ends were 2 bases for V and 0 bases for J; bases not matched to a gene: 1. This CDR3 has 14 amino acids. The germline V gene encodes CDR1 MNHNY and CDR2 SVGAGI (reference sequence). CDR3 in DNA: TGTGCCAGCAGTTACGAGGGGGCCTCCTACGAGCAGTACGTC. As protein: CASSYEGASYEQYV.